These 23 T cell receptor beta chains were sequenced from one sample in a study of T cell responses to AZD1222 COVID-19 vaccine. The repertoire was sequenced with immunoSEQ multiplex PCR; TCRdb's copy has only in-frame clones and lacks some. This table holds tens of thousands of clones, 75% to 90% found once. The material was peripheral blood, obtained 28 days after the second AZD1222 dose. These receptors all stem from an adult who received the AZD1222 COVID-19 vaccine.

This clone was counted a single time. The J gene is TRBJ2-7, the V gene TRBV18, with 10 bases aligning to TRBD1. Trimming cost V 1 base and J 2 bases; bases outside gene matches: 8. This CDR3 contains 17 residues. The germline V gene encodes CDR1 KGHSH and CDR2 LQKENI. The CDR3: CASSPLNPGQGPYEQYF. CDR3 in DNA: TGTGCCAGCTCACCACTTAATCCGGGACAGGGGCCCTACGAGCAGTACTTC.

The chain is built from TRBV5-4 and TRBJ1-1; 11 nucleotides agree with TRBD1. After removal of 4 bases from V and 4 bases from J, the junction contained 9 bases not matched to a gene. The CDR3 has 16 amino acids. The V gene's germline CDR1 is SGHNT and CDR2 YYREEE (reference sequence). The CDR3 sequence: CASSPPGQGGSTEAFF. CDR3 bases: TGTGCCAGCAGCCCTCCGGGACAGGGGGGTTCCACTGAAGCTTTCTTT.

This rearrangement joins TRBV5-1 to TRBJ1-4; unclear D gene. Germline loops: CDR1 SGHRS, CDR2 YFSETQ. V lost 9 bases, J lost 4 bases, and 13 bases lay in between. CDR3 length equals 13 residues. The CDR3 loop is CATLKGFNEKLFF. CDR3 bases: TGCGCCACCTTAAAGGGATTTAATGAAAAACTGTTTTTT.

The chain carries TRBV21-1 and TRBJ2-7. TRBV21-1 represents a pseudogene. The CDR3 loop spans 12 amino acids. The CDR3 sequence: CASSKRSYEQYF. Written as DNA, the CDR3 is TGTGCCAGCAGCAAAAGGTCCTACGAGCAGTACTTC.

This chain connects TRBV3-1 (or the pseudogene TRBV3-2) to TRBJ2-7; a weak D match, TRBD2 (6 bases). Germline values: CDR1 LGHDT, CDR2 YNNKEL (reference sequence). V was shortened by 5 bases and J by 7 bases, with 18 bases between the two germline ends. The CDR3 sequence is 14 residues long. The CDR3 DNA sequence: TGTGCCAGCAGCTTAATAGCGGACTCGGGGGAGCAGTACTTC. Its translation: CASSLIADSGEQYF.

The chain joins TRBV6-5 to TRBJ2-2; no reliable D call. V was cut by 6 bases and J by 1 base, with 12 bases left in between. Germline CDR1 MNHEY, CDR2 SVGAGI. This CDR3 is built from 15 residues. The CDR3 bases are TGTGCCAGCAGGCGCCCCGTGGGGAACACCGGGGAGCTGTTTTTT. Protein product: CASRRPVGNTGELFF.

The genes are TRBV5-1 and TRBJ2-5; D gene uncertain. From germline, CDR1 is SGHRS and CDR2 YFSETQ. The CDR3 covers 12 residues. V gave up 3 bases and J gave up 5 bases, with 8 bases separating them. CDR3 in amino acids: CASSSSGETQYF. CDR3 nucleotides: TGCGCCAGCAGCTCCTCCGGGGAGACCCAGTACTTC.

The chain carries TRBV6-5 and TRBJ2-7; 7 bases are a match to TRBD2. The CDR3 loop spans 13 amino acids. V shed 6 bases, J shed 3 bases, and the junction held 5 bases outside the gene matches. Per germline, CDR1 MNHEY and CDR2 SVGAGI. The CDR3: CASSRGDGYEQYF. As DNA, the CDR3 is TGTGCCAGCAGCCGGGGGGACGGCTACGAGCAGTACTTC.

CDR3 protein: CASSPNAGAPYEQYF. For the CDR3, the DNA is TGTGCCAGTAGTCCCAATGCGGGGGCTCCGTACGAGCAGTACTTC. J is TRBJ2-7 and V is TRBV19; D might be TRBD2 (7 bases). The CDR3 has 15 residues. V shed 5 bases and J shed 4 bases, with 18 bases lying between them. Germline CDR1 and CDR2: LNHDA and SQIVND (reference sequence).

This clone was recorded once. CDR3 sequence (DNA): TGTGCCAGCAGTTTATTTCCCAGGGATCCCTACGAGCAGTACTTC. As protein: CASSLFPRDPYEQYF. The chain is built from TRBV27 and TRBJ2-7; maybe TRBD1 (5 bases). This CDR3 has 15 amino acids. The germline CDR1 and CDR2 sequences are MNHEY and SMNVEV (reference sequence). V lost 1 base and J lost 2, with 12 bases in between.

In this sample, this clone turned up once. This chain connects TRBV12-5 to TRBJ2-5; 9 bases align to TRBD2. V lost 7 bases, J lost 2 bases, and 20 bases stayed unmatched. Germline V gene data show CDR1 as LGHNT and CDR2 as FRNRAP. The CDR3 is 19 residues long. The CDR3: CASAPQRTSAGFGQETQYF. The CDR3 DNA reads TGTGCTAGTGCCCCTCAGCGGACTAGCGCAGGGTTTGGGCAAGAGACCCAGTACTTC.

This rearrangement joins TRBV9 to TRBJ1-4; TRBD1 might be the D (5 bases). The germline V gene encodes CDR1 SGDLS and CDR2 YYNGEE. The CDR3 contains 15 residues. The V gene lost 0 bases and the J gene lost 8 bases, with 14 bases spanning the gap. The CDR3 here is CASSVVGRDGEKLFF. The CDR3 DNA follows: TGTGCCAGCAGCGTAGTGGGCAGGGACGGGGAAAAACTGTTTTTT. Together with reference TRBV9 and TRBJ1-4, the CDR3 gives the full variable domain: DSGVTQTPKHLITATGQRVTLRCSPRSGDLSVYWYQQSLDQGLQFLIQYYNGEERAKGNILERFSAQQFPDLHSELNLSSLELGDSALYFCASSVVGRDGEKLFFGSGTQLSVL.

The chain joins TRBV19 to TRBJ1-1; D uncertain. V dropped 5 bases and J dropped 3 bases, with 13 bases sitting between them. The CDR3 is made up of 14 amino acids. Germline values: CDR1 LNHDA, CDR2 SQIVND (reference sequence). CDR3 amino acids: CASSLRSEDTEAFF. DNA of the CDR3: TGTGCCAGTAGTCTCCGAAGCGAGGACACTGAAGCTTTCTTT.

This chain links TRBV18 with TRBJ1-3; D gene unclear. Trimming removed 5 bases at V and 0 bases at J, with 11 bases between. CDR1 and CDR2 from the germline V gene are KGHSH and LQKENI. CDR3 size: 15 residues. Written as DNA, the CDR3 is TGTGCCAGCTCAAGACAAGGGCACTCTGGAAACACCATATATTTT. It is translated as CASSRQGHSGNTIYF.

The V gene is TRBV19, the J gene TRBJ1-2, with 8 bases that match TRBD1. This CDR3 is built from 13 residues. The junction had 7 bases not matched to a gene; V was cut back by 6 bases and J by 7 bases. The germline CDR1 and CDR2 sequences are LNHDA and SQIVND (reference sequence). The CDR3 here is CASSPDRGFGYTF. Here the CDR3 DNA reads TGTGCCAGTAGCCCCGACAGGGGTTTTGGCTACACCTTC. The whole variable domain, filled in from reference TRBV19 and TRBJ1-2, reads DGGITQSPKYLFRKEGQNVTLSCEQNLNHDAMYWYRQDPGQGLRLIYYSQIVNDFQKGDIAEGYSVSREKKESFPLTVTSAQKNPTAFYLCASSPDRGFGYTFGSGTRLTVV.

CDR3 loop: CASSLTAENTGELFF. The DNA of the CDR3 is TGTGCCAGCAGCTTAACAGCTGAGAACACCGGGGAGCTGTTTTTT. This rearrangement joins TRBV7-2 to TRBJ2-2; no clear D. Germline V lookup: CDR1 SGHTA, CDR2 FQGNSA. V gave up 2 bases and J gave up 1 base, with 8 bases separating them. This CDR3 region has 15 residues.

The chain employs TRBV7-6 and TRBJ2-3; 7 bases line up with TRBD2. Germline trimming cut 2 bases from V and 0 bases from J; bases unmatched to any gene: 14. Germline assignment: CDR1 SGHVS and CDR2 FNYEAQ. The CDR3 is 19 amino acids. As DNA, the CDR3 is TGTGCCAGCAGCTTATCGGTGGGGGGGTCTTTAACTAGCACAGATACGCAGTATTTT. Translated, it gives CASSLSVGGSLTSTDTQYF.

The chain recombines TRBV9 with TRBJ2-2; D gene ambiguous. Trimming left V 0 bases short and J 5 bases short, with 8 bases between. Germline CDR1 is SGDLS and CDR2 is YYNGEE. This CDR3 region has 14 residues. The CDR3 DNA reads TGTGCCAGCAGCGTAGCCCCAGCTACCGGGGAGCTGTTTTTT. Amino acid sequence: CASSVAPATGELFF.

The V gene is TRBV5-1, the J gene TRBJ2-3, with D unresolved. V was trimmed by 0 bases and J by 4 bases, leaving 15 bases between them. Germline V gene lookup returns CDR1 SGHRS and CDR2 YFSETQ. The CDR3 runs to 16 residues. In nucleotides, the CDR3 is TGCGCCAGCAGCTTGGAGGGTCGCCGAGGTTCAGATACGCAGTATTTT. Translated: CASSLEGRRGSDTQYF.

The rearrangement links TRBV9 to TRBJ2-2; no clear D. Deletions cut 0 bases from V and 4 bases from J, with 4 bases between. The CDR3 spans 13 residues. Germline assignment: CDR1 SGDLS and CDR2 YYNGEE. CDR3 sequence reads: CASSVDGTGELFF. The CDR3 DNA sequence: TGTGCCAGCAGCGTAGACGGCACCGGGGAGCTGTTTTTT.

V usage is TRBV5-1 and J usage is TRBJ1-1; D perhaps matches TRBD1 (5 bases). V was trimmed by 2 bases and J by 4 bases, leaving 15 bases between them. Per the germline V gene, CDR1 is SGHRS and CDR2 is YFSETQ. CDR3 length: 15 residues. This CDR3 is CASSFRPGQGTEAFF. CDR3 DNA sequence: TGCGCCAGCAGCTTCCGTCCGGGGCAAGGCACTGAAGCTTTCTTT.

The genes are TRBV3-1 (or the pseudogene TRBV3-2) and TRBJ1-1; D is undetermined. The V end lost 2 bases, the J end lost 0 bases, and 4 bases lay between the germline ends. CDR1 and CDR2 from the germline V gene are LGHDT and YNNKEL (reference sequence). The CDR3 is made up of 13 amino acids. CDR3 nucleotides: TGTGCCAGCAGCCAAATCCTGAACACTGAAGCTTTCTTT. Its protein product is CASSQILNTEAFF.

This chain links TRBV19 with TRBJ2-2; a weak D match, TRBD2 (5 bases). V lost 7 bases and J 4 bases, leaving 10 bases between the germline ends. This CDR3 has 13 residues. The germline V gene has CDR1 LNHDA and CDR2 SQIVND (reference sequence). DNA for the CDR3: TGTGCCAGTATTAAGACTACCACCGGGGAGCTGTTTTTT. It translates to CASIKTTTGELFF.